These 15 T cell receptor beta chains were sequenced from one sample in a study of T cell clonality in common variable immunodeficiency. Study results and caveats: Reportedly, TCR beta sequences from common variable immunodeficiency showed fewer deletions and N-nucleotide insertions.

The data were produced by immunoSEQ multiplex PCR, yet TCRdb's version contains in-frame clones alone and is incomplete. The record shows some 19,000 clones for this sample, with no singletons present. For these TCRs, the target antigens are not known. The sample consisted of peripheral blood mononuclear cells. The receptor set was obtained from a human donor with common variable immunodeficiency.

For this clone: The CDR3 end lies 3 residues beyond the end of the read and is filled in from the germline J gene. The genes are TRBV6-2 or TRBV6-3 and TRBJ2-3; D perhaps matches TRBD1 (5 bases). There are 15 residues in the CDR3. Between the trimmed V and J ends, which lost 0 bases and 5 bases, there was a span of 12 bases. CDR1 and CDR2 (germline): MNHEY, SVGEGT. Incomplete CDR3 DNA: TGTGCCAGCAGTTACTCGCAGGGTTCGGGAGATACG. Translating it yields CASSYSQGSGDT. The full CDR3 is CASSYSQGSGDTQYF.

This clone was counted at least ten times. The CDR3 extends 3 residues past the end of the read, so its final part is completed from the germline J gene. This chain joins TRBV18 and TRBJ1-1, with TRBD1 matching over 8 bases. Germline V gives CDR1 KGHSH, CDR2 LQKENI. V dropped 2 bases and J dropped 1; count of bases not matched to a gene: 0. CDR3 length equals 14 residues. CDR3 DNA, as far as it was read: TGTGCCAGCTCACCAGGGACAGGGAACACTGAA. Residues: CASSPGTGNTE. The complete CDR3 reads CASSPGTGNTEAFF.

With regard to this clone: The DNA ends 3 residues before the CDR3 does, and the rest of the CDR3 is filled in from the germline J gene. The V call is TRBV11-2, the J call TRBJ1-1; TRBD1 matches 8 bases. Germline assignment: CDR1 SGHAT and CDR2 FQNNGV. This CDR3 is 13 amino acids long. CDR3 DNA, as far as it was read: TGTGCCAGCAGCTTAGAAGTACAGGGGGAC. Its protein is CASSLEVQGD. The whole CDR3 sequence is CASSLEVQGDAFF. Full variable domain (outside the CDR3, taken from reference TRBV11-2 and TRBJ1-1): EAGVAQSPRYKIIEKRQSVAFWCNPISGHATLYWYQQILGQGPKLLIQFQNNGVVDDSQLPKDRFSAERLKGVDSTLKIQPAKLEDSAVYLCASSLEVQGDAFFGQGTRLTVV.

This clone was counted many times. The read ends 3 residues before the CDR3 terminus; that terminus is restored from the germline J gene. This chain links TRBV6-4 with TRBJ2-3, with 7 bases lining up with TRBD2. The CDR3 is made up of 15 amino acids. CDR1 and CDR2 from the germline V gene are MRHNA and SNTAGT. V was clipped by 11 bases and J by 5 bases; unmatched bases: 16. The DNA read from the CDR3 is TGTGCCTTAAACTTACCAGCGGGAATGCGAGATACG. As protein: CALNLPAGMRDT. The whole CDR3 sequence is CALNLPAGMRDTQYF.

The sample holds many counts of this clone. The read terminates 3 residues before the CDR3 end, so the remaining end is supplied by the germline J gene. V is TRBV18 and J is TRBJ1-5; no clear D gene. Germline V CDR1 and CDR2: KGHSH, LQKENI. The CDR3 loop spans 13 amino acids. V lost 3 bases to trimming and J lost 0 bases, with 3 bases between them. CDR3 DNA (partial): TGTGCCAGCTCACCTCATAGCAATCAGCCC. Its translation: CASSPHSNQP. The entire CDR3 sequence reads CASSPHSNQPQHF.

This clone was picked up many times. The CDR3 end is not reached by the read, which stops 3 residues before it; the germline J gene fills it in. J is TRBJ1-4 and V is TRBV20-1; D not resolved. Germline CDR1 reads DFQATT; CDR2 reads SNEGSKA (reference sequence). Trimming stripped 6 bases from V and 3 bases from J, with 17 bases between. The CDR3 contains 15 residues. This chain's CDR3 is CSALPPRSANEKLFF. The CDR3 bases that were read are TGCAGTGCATTGCCCCCAAGGTCAGCTAATGAAAAA.

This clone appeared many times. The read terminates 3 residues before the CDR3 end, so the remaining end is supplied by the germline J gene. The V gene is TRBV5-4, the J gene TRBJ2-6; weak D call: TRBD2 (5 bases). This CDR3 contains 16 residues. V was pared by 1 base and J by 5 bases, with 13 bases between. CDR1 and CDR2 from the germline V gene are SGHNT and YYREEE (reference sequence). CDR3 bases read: TGTGCCAGCAGCTTGAACCCGGGGATGAGGGCCAACGTC. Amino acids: CASSLNPGMRANV. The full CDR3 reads CASSLNPGMRANVLTF. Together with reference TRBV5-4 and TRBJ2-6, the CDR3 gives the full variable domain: ETGVTQSPTHLIKTRGQQVTLRCSSQSGHNTVSWYQQALGQGPQFIFQYYREEENGRGNFPPRFSGLQFPNYSSELNVNALELDDSALYLCASSLNPGMRANVLTFGAGSRLTVL.

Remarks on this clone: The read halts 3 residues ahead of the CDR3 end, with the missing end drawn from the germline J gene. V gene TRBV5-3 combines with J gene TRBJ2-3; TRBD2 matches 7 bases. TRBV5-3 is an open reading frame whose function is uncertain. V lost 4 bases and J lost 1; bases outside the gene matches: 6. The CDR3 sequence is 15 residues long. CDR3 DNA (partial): TGTGCCAGAAGCCCTAGCGGTGGGCGCACAGATACG. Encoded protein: CARSPSGGRTDT. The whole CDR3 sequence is CARSPSGGRTDTQYF.

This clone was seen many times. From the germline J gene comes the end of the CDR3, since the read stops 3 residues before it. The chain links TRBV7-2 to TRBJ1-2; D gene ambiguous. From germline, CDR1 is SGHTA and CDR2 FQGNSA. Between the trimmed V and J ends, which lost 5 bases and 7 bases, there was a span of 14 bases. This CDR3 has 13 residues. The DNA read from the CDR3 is TGTGCCAGCAGCCCTCGTTTCGGGTCTGGC. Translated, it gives CASSPRFGSG. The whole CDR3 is CASSPRFGSGYTF.

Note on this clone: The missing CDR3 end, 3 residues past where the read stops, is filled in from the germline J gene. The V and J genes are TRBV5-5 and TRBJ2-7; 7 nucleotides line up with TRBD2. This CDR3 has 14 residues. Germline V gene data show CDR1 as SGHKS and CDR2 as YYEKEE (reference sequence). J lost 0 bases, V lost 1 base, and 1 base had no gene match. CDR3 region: CASSLTSASYEQYF. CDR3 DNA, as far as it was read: TGTGCCAGCAGCTTGACTAGCGCCTCCTACGAG.

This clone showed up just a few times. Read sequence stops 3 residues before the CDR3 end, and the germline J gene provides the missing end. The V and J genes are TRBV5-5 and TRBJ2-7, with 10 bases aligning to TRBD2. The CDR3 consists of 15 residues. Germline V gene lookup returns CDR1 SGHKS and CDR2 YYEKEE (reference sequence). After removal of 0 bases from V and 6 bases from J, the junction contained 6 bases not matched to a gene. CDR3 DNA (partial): TGTGCCAGCAGCTTGGGGCTAGCGGGAGTCGGCGAG. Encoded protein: CASSLGLAGVGE. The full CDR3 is CASSLGLAGVGEQYF. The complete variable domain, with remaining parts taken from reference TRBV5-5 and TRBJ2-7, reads DAGVTQSPTHLIKTRGQQVTLRCSPISGHKSVSWYQQVLGQGPQFIFQYYEKEERGRGNFPDRFSARQFPNYSSELNVNALLLGDSALYLCASSLGLAGVGEQYFGPGTRLTVT.

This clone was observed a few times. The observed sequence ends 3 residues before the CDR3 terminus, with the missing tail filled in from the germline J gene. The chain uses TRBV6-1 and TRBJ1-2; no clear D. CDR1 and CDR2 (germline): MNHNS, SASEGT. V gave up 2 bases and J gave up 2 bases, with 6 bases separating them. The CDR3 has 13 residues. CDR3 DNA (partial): TGTGCCAGCAGTGAACAAGGGAACTATGGC. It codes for CASSEQGNYG. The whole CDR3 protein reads CASSEQGNYGYTF.

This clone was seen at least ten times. The CDR3 bases that were read are TGTGCCAGCAGTGAAGCGCTTCGACTAGCGGGAGACACCGGGGAG. Residues: CASSEALRLAGDTGE. The entire CDR3 reads CASSEALRLAGDTGELFF. The rearrangement uses TRBV2 and TRBJ2-2, with 12 bases lining up with TRBD2. From the germline J gene comes the end of the CDR3, since the read stops 3 residues before it. CDR3 size: 18 residues. Looked up from germline, CDR1 is SNHLY and CDR2 is FYNNEI. V gave up 0 bases and J gave up 3 bases; unmatched junction bases: 5.

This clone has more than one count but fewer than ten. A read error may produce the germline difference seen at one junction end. The sequenced part of the CDR3 DNA is TGTGTCAGCACCAGGACTAGCGGGTACTACGAG. Translating it yields CVSTRTSGYYE. The whole CDR3 is CVSTRTSGYYEQYF. The chain carries TRBV6-2 or TRBV6-3 and TRBJ2-7, with 11 bases lining up with TRBD2. The CDR3 is cut off 3 residues early in the read; its end comes from the germline J gene. Germline V gene sequence: CDR1 MNHEY, CDR2 SVGEGT. This CDR3 contains 14 residues.

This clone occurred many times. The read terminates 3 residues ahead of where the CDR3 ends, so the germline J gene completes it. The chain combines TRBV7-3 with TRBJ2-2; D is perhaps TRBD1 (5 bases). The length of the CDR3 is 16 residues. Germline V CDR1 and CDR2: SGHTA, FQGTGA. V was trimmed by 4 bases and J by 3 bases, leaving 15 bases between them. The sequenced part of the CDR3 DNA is TGTGCCAGCAGCTCGTGGGGCAGGGCTGACACCGGGGAG. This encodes CASSSWGRADTGE. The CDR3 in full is CASSSWGRADTGELFF.